The entry below describes one T cell receptor beta chain. Its antigen remains undetermined. Base qualities are not provided; no much larger clone lies one nucleotide away. CDR1 MNHEY and CDR2 SMNVEV were looked up in the germline V gene (reference sequence). Including cysteine and phenylalanine, the CDR3 has 18 amino acids. Only the CDR3 portion is preserved as DNA: 54 bases, with reading frame beginning at the first base. Trimming leaves V shorter by 1 base and J shorter by 2 bases, with the junction holding 6 bases beyond the gene matches. This specimen belongs to a study of T cell responses to AZD1222 COVID-19 vaccine (TCRdb year 2021). About the full investigation: AZD1222 recipients given second doses at about 4 weeks or at about 12 weeks were pooled, since spike-specific TCR depth and breadth were not found to differ between the two schedules. A total of just over 230 trial participants underwent TCR sequencing, of whom about 200 had received two doses of AZD1222 and roughly 26 had received two doses of the MenACWY control vaccine. Trial participants were enrolled into age subgroups of 18-55, 56-69 and 70-plus years, which contained roughly 140, 27 and 60 TCR-sequenced participants, respectively. Points the paper makes about the study in general: Reportedly, close to half of the unique spike-specific TCRs recognized epitopes lying outside the regions that are mutated in the B.1.351 and B.1.1.7 variants. The 56-69-year group was small, and its depth increase did not reach significance, likely because of low power. Most participants were white British and females outnumbered males, and the authors suggested that clonal diversity may have been underestimated. Spike-specific TCR breadth and depth rose significantly after two AZD1222 doses compared with day 0 and with MenACWY recipients. Conclusions about previously exposed vaccinees were limited because only five to seven AZD1222 recipients were SARS-CoV-2 seropositive at baseline. The whole spike protein was spanned by vaccine-associated CD4 TCRs, and dominant responses were seen in regions 160-218 and 743-854. No day 14 peak-response samples were available, so repertoires were characterized only after the peak T cell response.

The CDR3 regions of human TCRbeta chains were analyzed by immunosequencing. The authors' pipeline ran thus. Repertoire TCRs were checked for matches against a reference library of SARS-CoV-2-specific TCRs that had been generated using the MIRA antigen-specificity platform. Breadth was defined as the fraction of unique TCRs that were SARS-CoV-2-associated, and depth was defined as the fraction of total T cells that were SARS-CoV-2-associated. Using the MIRA data, each spike-specific TCR was mapped to the spike region that the TCR reacts to and placed in a CD4 or CD8 class. Log10-transformed breadth and depth values were compared by one-way ANOVA with Sidak's multiple comparisons tests. TCRdb limited this immuneACCESS table to in-frame rearrangements with V and J called. A share of clones is missing; checked studies link under half to unresolved V genes, and the rest is unexplained. V and J calls and clone size are given by that table; D and trimming were obtained from the DNA. In all, the sample holds 65,000 to 95,000 clones, and over 75% of those were seen once. Jointly, the top ten make up less than 25% of the sample.

The sample's time point label, in plain terms: baseline before first vaccination. The vaccinee samples were drawn from two UK trials, COV001 and COV002, one of which was a single-blind randomized controlled phase 2/3 trial testing AZD1222 (ChAdOx1 nCoV-19) in healthy adults. Trial participant PBMC samples were collected at day 0 and day 28 after the second dose for TCRbeta chain sequencing. The chain is encoded by TRBV27 joined to TRBJ2-2, with 11 central nucleotides matching TRBD1. This sequence originates from an adult in good health. Specimen: peripheral blood, collected on day 0 of AZD1222 vaccination. Here is the DNA: TGTGCCAGCAGTTTATTGGGACAGGGGGTCTTAAACACCGGGGAGCTGTTTTTT. Translated, it gives CASSLLGQGVLNTGELFF.